Sequencing of this TCR beta chain was carried out in a study of PD-1 blockade in classical Hodgkin lymphoma. Remarks on this clone: No antigen is known for it.

The method was immunoSEQ multiplex PCR; TCRdb's version includes in-frame clones alone and lacks a portion of them. The data contain 55,000 to 75,000 clones, about 64% of them singletons. Relapse was seen in all patients after autologous stem cell transplantation, and brentuximab vedotin exposure was variable. Study conclusions and caveats: The drivers behind the repertoire differences, possibly disease activity or prior therapy, remain undefined. According to reports, newly diagnosed patients had lower baseline TCR diversity than healthy donors, and relapsed/refractory patients had lower baseline TCR diversity still.

The sequence came from a human donor with classical Hodgkin lymphoma. Sequenced here: peripheral blood mononuclear cells (PBMCs), sampled before the second cycle of nivolumab.

The CDR3 coding sequence is TGTGCCAGCAGTGCAATAGCGGGAGGCCCCTCCAAGCAGTACTTC. This codes for CASSAIAGGPSKQYF. The V call is TRBV6-5, the J call TRBJ2-7, with TRBD2 identical over 10 bases. Germline CDR1 reads MNHEY; CDR2 reads SVGAGI. V was pared by 5 bases and J by 8 bases, with 12 bases of the junction left unmatched. This CDR3 is built from 15 residues.